This T cell receptor (beta chain) is drawn from a study of blood T cell repertoires in COVID-19. Study background: COVID-19 samples collected from the United States, Italy and Spain covered acute and convalescent phases.

Recruited during active infection, patients (from Seattle) were subsequently followed longitudinally. The CDR3 covers 15 residues. The trim removed 1 base at V and 3 bases at J, leaving 1 base unmatched. The V gene's germline CDR1 is SEHNR and CDR2 FQNEAQ (reference sequence). Original methodology: Nucleated cell number was recorded as an estimate derived from reference gene primer amplification. Only in-frame clones appear in the TCRdb table, and some are missing; sequencing was by immunoSEQ multiplex PCR. V and J calls and clone size are given by that table; D and trimming were obtained from the DNA. The data contain roughly 260,000 clones, around 90% of them singletons.

Source material: peripheral blood. This rearrangement joins TRBV7-9 to TRBJ2-1; 9 nucleotides align to TRBD2. This sequence originates from a person aged 18 to 35 with COVID-19, enrolled during active disease. Here the CDR3 DNA reads TGTGCCAGCAGCTTAGTACTAGCGGGCTACAATGAGCAGTTCTTC. Its protein product is CASSLVLAGYNEQFF.